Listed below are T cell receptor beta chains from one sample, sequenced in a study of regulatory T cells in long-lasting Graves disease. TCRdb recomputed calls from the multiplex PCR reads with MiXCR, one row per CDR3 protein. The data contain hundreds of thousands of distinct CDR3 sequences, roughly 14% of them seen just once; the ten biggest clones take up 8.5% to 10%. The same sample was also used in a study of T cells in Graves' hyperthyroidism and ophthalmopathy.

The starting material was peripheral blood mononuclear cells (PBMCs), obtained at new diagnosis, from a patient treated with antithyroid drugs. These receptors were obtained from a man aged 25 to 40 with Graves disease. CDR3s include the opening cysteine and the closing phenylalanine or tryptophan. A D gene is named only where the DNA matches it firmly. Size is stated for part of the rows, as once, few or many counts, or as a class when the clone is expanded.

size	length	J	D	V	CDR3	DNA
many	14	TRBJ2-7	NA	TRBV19	CASSIGRGPYEQYF	TGTGCCAGTAGTATCGGGCGGGGTCCCTACGAGCAGTACTTC
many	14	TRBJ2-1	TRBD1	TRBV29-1	CSVKGQWEHNEQFF	TGCAGCGTGAAGGGACAGTGGGAACACAATGAGCAGTTCTTC
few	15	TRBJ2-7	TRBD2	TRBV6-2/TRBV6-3	CASSYSSSGRYEQYF	TGTGCCAGCAGTTACTCGTCTAGCGGGAGATACGAGCAGTACTTC
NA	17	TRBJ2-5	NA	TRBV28	CASNSPTRDNRRETQYF	TGTGCCAGCAATTCCCCGACCAGGGACAACCGGCGGGAGACCCAGTACTTC
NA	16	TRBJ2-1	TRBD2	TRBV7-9	CASSSLGLAAINEQFF	TGTGCCAGCAGCTCCCTCGGACTAGCGGCTATCAATGAGCAGTTCTTC
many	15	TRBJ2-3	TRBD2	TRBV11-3	CASSPGLAGTDTQYF	TGTGCCAGCAGCCCCGGACTAGCGGGCACAGATACGCAGTATTTT
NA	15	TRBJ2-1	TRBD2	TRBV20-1	CSARDTSGRAHEQFF	TGCAGTGCTAGAGACACTAGCGGGAGGGCCCATGAGCAGTTCTTC
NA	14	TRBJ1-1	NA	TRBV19	CASSLPTVFTEAFF	TGTGCCAGTAGTCTACCGACTGTGTTCACTGAAGCTTTCTTT
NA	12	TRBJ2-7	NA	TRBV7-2	CASSPPGNQQYF	TGTGCCAGCAGCCCCCCCGGGAACCAGCAGTACTTC
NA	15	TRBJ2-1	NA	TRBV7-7	CASSRREAPYNEQFF	TGTGCCAGCAGCCGCCGTGAGGCACCCTACAATGAGCAGTTCTTC
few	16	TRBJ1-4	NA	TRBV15	CATSDRYDVMGEKLFF	TGTGCCACCAGCGATAGGTACGACGTTATGGGTGAAAAACTGTTTTTT